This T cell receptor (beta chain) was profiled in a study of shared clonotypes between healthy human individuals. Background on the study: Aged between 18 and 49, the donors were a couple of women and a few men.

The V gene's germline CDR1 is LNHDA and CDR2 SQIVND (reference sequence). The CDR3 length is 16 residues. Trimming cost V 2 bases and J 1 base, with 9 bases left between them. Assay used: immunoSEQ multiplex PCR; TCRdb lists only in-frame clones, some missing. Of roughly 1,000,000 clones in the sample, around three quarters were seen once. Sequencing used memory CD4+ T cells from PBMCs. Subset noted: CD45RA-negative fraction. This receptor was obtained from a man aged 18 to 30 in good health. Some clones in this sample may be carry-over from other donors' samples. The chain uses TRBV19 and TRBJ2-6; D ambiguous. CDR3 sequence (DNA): TGTGCCAGTAGTATATCCTCCAGATCTGGGGCCAACGTCCTGACTTTC. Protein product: CASSISSRSGANVLTF.